This TCR beta chain was profiled in a study of T cell responses to AZD1222 COVID-19 vaccine. Combined were second doses at about 4 or about 12 weeks. Whole-study findings and limits: Mapped onto spike, vaccine-associated CD4 TCRs spanned it and were dominant at 160-218 and 743-854. Clonal diversity may have been underestimated in mostly white British donors. Just a handful of AZD1222 recipients tested seropositive at baseline.

Trimming shortened V by 2 bases and J by 7 bases, and 6 bases separated the two germline ends. This CDR3 is 13 amino acids long. Per germline, CDR1 SGHDN and CDR2 FVKESK. Regarding this clone: The antigen is unknown.

Measured with immunoSEQ multiplex PCR; TCRdb has only the in-frame clones, and not every one. The sample yields 100,000 to 120,000 clones, around 93% seen once. V and J are TRBV14 and TRBJ1-6; D gene uncertain. The source is an adult who received the AZD1222 COVID-19 vaccine. Sequences were derived from peripheral blood, sampled 28 days after the second AZD1222 dose. The CDR3 sequence: CASSQFINSPLHF. CDR3 in DNA: TGTGCCAGCAGCCAATTTATCAATTCACCCCTCCACTTT.